This passage covers 29 T cell receptor beta chains from one sample sequenced in a study of T cell responses to AZD1222 COVID-19 vaccine. Here immunoSEQ multiplex PCR was the method, and the copy in TCRdb shows in-frame clones only, minus some. The sample has 120,000 or so clones, around 89% seen once. The material was peripheral blood, obtained on day 0 of MenACWY control vaccination. The receptor set was obtained from an adult in good health.

The rearrangement joins TRBV7-8 to TRBJ2-5, with 7 bases identical to TRBD1. Germline CDR1 reads SGHVS; CDR2 reads FQNEAQ. J was trimmed by 1 base and V by 7 bases; bases with no gene match: 9. The CDR3 has 15 amino acids. CDR3 coding DNA: TGTGCCAGCACCACCACCGGGACAGCCCAAGAGACCCAGTACTTC. Its translation: CASTTTGTAQETQYF.

In regard to this clone: This CDR3 is also generated by other DNA sequences in the sample. The rearrangement joins TRBV6-5 to TRBJ2-7, with 9 nucleotides matching TRBD2. J was trimmed by 4 bases and V by 0 bases; bases with no gene match: 4. Looked up from germline, CDR1 is MNHEY and CDR2 is SVGAGI. CDR3 size: 15 residues. CDR3: CASSYSTSGSYEQYF. For the CDR3, the DNA is TGTGCCAGCAGTTACTCGACTAGCGGAAGTTACGAGCAGTACTTC.

This clone has just a few counts. Germline is not matched at one junction end, which may reflect a read error. V usage is TRBV7-2 and J usage is TRBJ1-2, with D possibly TRBD1 on 6 matching bases. Germline CDR1 is SGHTA and CDR2 is FQGNSA. This CDR3 is 15 amino acids long. The CDR3 DNA follows: TGTGCCAGCAGCCTAGCGTCAGGGGAAAACTATGGCTACACCTTC. Its protein product is CASSLASGENYGYTF.

The gene calls are TRBV5-1 and TRBJ2-2; a possible D gene is TRBD2 (6 bases). The CDR3 is 16 residues long. V gave up 1 base and J gave up 2 bases, with 12 bases separating them. From germline, CDR1 is SGHRS and CDR2 YFSETQ. CDR3 coding DNA: TGCGCCAGCAGCTTGATGGCTAGCGCTAACACCGGGGAGCTGTTTTTT. This encodes CASSLMASANTGELFF. Drawing the rest from reference TRBV5-1 and TRBJ2-2, the complete variable domain is KAGVTQTPRYLIKTRGQQVTLSCSPISGHRSVSWYQQTPGQGLQFLFEYFSETQRNKGNFPGRFSGRQFSNSRSEMNVSTLELGDSALYLCASSLMASANTGELFFGEGSRLTVL.

The chain recombines TRBV11-3 with TRBJ2-6; D could derive from TRBD1 or TRBD2 (5 bases each). CDR3 size: 16 residues. V lost 4 bases to trimming and J lost 6 bases, with 16 bases between them. Looked up from germline, CDR1 is SGHNT and CDR2 is YENEEA. The CDR3 spells CASSYGRDAEANVLTF. CDR3 coding DNA: TGTGCCAGCAGCTATGGTCGGGACGCTGAGGCCAACGTCCTGACTTTC.

This sequence joins TRBV27 and TRBJ1-2; D uncertain. V lost 3 bases and J lost 6, with 17 bases in between. The CDR3 covers 15 residues. The germline V gene encodes CDR1 MNHEY and CDR2 SMNVEV (reference sequence). CDR3 residues: CASSFGPPGRDGYTF. DNA for the CDR3: TGTGCCAGCAGTTTCGGCCCCCCGGGGAGGGATGGCTACACCTTC.

The rearrangement uses TRBV6-5 and TRBJ1-2; 7 bases fit TRBD1. The CDR3 runs to 14 residues. The V gene end was trimmed by 6 bases and the J gene end by 0 bases; junction bases not matched to a gene: 4. CDR1 and CDR2 (germline): MNHEY, SVGAGI. In DNA form, the CDR3 reads TGTGCCAGCAGCCAGGGGGAATCTAACTATGGCTACACCTTC. Encoded protein: CASSQGESNYGYTF.

This chain connects TRBV7-2 to TRBJ1-2, with 11 bases identical to TRBD1. The V gene's germline CDR1 is SGHTA and CDR2 FQGNSA. Trimming at V came to 4 bases and at J to 8 bases, leaving 12 bases not matched to a gene. The CDR3 contains 16 residues. The chain's CDR3 is CASSYPPGQGGGGYTF. In nucleotides, the CDR3 is TGTGCCAGCAGCTACCCCCCGGGACAGGGGGGCGGGGGCTACACCTTC.

The chain employs TRBV5-6 and TRBJ1-2, with D uncertain. Per germline, CDR1 SGHDT and CDR2 YYEEEE. The CDR3 has 14 amino acids. The V and J ends lost 4 bases and 8 bases respectively, with 18 bases between them. The CDR3 DNA follows: TGTGCCAGCAGCAAGGAAGGAGAGCCCATGGGCTACACCTTC. Amino acids: CASSKEGEPMGYTF.

This chain uses TRBV29-1 with TRBJ2-1, with unresolved D. CDR1 SQVTM and CDR2 ANQGSEA come from the germline V gene. Trimming pared 4 bases from V and 6 bases from J, leaving 10 bases between. This CDR3 is 12 amino acids long. In DNA form, the CDR3 reads TGCAGCGTTGGAAGGGTTCCCAATGAGCAGTTCTTC. Translation gives CSVGRVPNEQFF.

V is TRBV10-2 and J is TRBJ1-1; D may be TRBD1 (5 bases). Trimming took 6 bases from V and 0 from J, leaving 14 bases between them. The V gene's germline CDR1 is WSHSY and CDR2 SAAADI. This CDR3 region has 15 residues. The CDR3 sequence: CASRGFSTVNTEAFF. The CDR3 DNA reads as TGCGCCAGCAGGGGCTTCTCGACAGTGAACACTGAAGCTTTCTTT.

This sequence joins TRBV28 and TRBJ2-7; 8 bases agree with TRBD2. Germline V gene data show CDR1 as MDHEN and CDR2 as SYDVKM. The CDR3 extends over 14 amino acids. V was pared by 3 bases and J by 3 bases, with 4 bases of the junction left unmatched. This CDR3 reads CASSFRTSLYEQYF. CDR3 DNA sequence: TGTGCCAGCAGTTTCCGGACTAGCCTCTACGAGCAGTACTTC.

The chain is built from TRBV11-3 and TRBJ1-2, with 8 positions matching TRBD1. The CDR3 covers 15 residues. The ends lost 6 bases at V and 5 bases at J; junction bases unmatched: 11. Looked up from germline, CDR1 is SGHNT and CDR2 is YENEEA. The CDR3 here is CASSSRRGREYGYTF. CDR3 coding DNA: TGTGCCAGCAGTTCCCGCAGGGGGCGAGAGTATGGCTACACCTTC.

This chain connects TRBV7-3 to TRBJ2-1, with a tentative D call TRBD2 (5 bases). V was trimmed by 5 bases and J by 4 bases, leaving 12 bases between them. Germline CDR1 SGHTA, CDR2 FQGTGA. The CDR3 runs to 14 residues. DNA of the CDR3: TGTGCCAGCAGCCGACCGGGAAGGTACAATGAGCAGTTCTTC. Translated: CASSRPGRYNEQFF. The full variable domain, with the rest looked up from reference TRBV7-3 and TRBJ2-1, is GAGVSQTPSNKVTEKGKYVELRCDPISGHTALYWYRQSLGQGPEFLIYFQGTGAADDSGLPNDRFFAVRPEGSVSTLKIQRTERGDSAVYLCASSRPGRYNEQFFGPGTRLTVL.

The chain employs TRBV6-5 and TRBJ2-2; 12 bases are a match to TRBD1. V trimming: 5 bases; J trimming: 6 bases; junction bases outside the gene matches: 4. The length of the CDR3 is 15 residues. The V gene's germline CDR1 is MNHEY and CDR2 SVGAGI. The CDR3 region is CASSPGTGGSGELFF. The CDR3 region has the DNA TGTGCCAGCAGTCCCGGGACAGGGGGCTCCGGGGAGCTGTTTTTT.

The rearrangement joins TRBV7-2 to TRBJ1-6; D unresolved. V lost 5 bases and J 8 bases, leaving 7 bases between the germline ends. There are 12 residues in the CDR3. Germline V CDR1 and CDR2: SGHTA, FQGNSA. CDR3 bases: TGTGCCAGCAGCACTGGACATTCACCCCTCCACTTT. Encoded protein: CASSTGHSPLHF. Complete variable domain (other parts from reference TRBV7-2 and TRBJ1-6): GAGVSQSPSNKVTEKGKDVELRCDPISGHTALYWYRQSLGQGLEFLIYFQGNSAPDKSGLPSDRFSAERTGGSVSTLTIQRTQQEDSAVYLCASSTGHSPLHFGNGTRLTVT.

As concerns this clone: One junction end disagrees with the germline gene, perhaps due to a read error. The chain is built from TRBV20-1 and TRBJ2-5; D call uncertain. CDR1 is DFQATT and CDR2 is SNEGSKA in the germline V gene (reference sequence). There are 10 residues in the CDR3. Written as DNA, the CDR3 is TGCAATGCTATGGGAGAGACCCAGTACTTC. Protein: CNAMGETQYF.

The gene calls are TRBV18 and TRBJ2-3; unclear D gene. The germline CDR1 and CDR2 sequences are KGHSH and LQKENI. V lost 2 bases and J 6 bases, leaving 3 bases between the germline ends. The CDR3 extends over 11 amino acids. CDR3 protein: CASSPWDTQYF. DNA for the CDR3: TGTGCCAGCTCACCATGGGATACGCAGTATTTT.

This clone was seen just once. DNA of the CDR3: TGTGCCAGCAGCCCACGGAAGACTAGCGGGAGATCCCCGAACACCGGGGAGCTGTTTTTT. Residues: CASSPRKTSGRSPNTGELFF. The chain carries TRBV7-3 and TRBJ2-2; 12 bases fit TRBD2. The V segment lost 5 bases and the J segment 0 bases; nucleotides outside the gene matches: 13. The CDR3 length is 20 residues. Looked up from germline, CDR1 is SGHTA and CDR2 is FQGTGA.

This clone was detected only once. The chain joins TRBV5-1 to TRBJ2-3; weak D call: TRBD1 (6 bases). V lost 0 bases and J lost 5, with 10 bases in between. The germline V gene has CDR1 SGHRS and CDR2 YFSETQ. The length of the CDR3 is 14 residues. CDR3 sequence reads: CASSLGGRGDTQYF. The DNA for the CDR3 is TGCGCCAGCAGCTTGGGAGGCAGGGGAGATACGCAGTATTTT.

V is TRBV12-3 or TRBV12-4 and J is TRBJ2-1; a possible D gene is TRBD2 (5 bases). V lost 1 base and J lost 12, with 7 bases in between. The CDR3 sequence is 11 residues long. The CDR3 coding sequence is TGTGCCAGCAGTTTAGATGCGGGGCAGTTCTTC. Amino acids: CASSLDAGQFF.

V gene TRBV7-3 combines with J gene TRBJ2-3; 14 positions agree with TRBD2. Germline V lookup: CDR1 SGHTA, CDR2 FQGTGA. CDR3 size: 16 residues. The J segment lost 6 bases and the V segment lost 5 bases, leaving 7 bases of the junction unmatched. The CDR3 DNA follows: TGTGCCAGCAGCCCGGGGACTAGCGGGAGCTGGGATACGCAGTATTTT. Its translation is CASSPGTSGSWDTQYF.

This sequence joins TRBV9 and TRBJ1-6, with 7 bases matching TRBD1. The CDR3 contains 14 residues. Germline V lookup: CDR1 SGDLS, CDR2 YYNGEE. J gave up 10 bases and V 2 bases, and 6 bases lay outside the gene matches. The CDR3 loop is CASSVGDSKSPLHF. In DNA, the CDR3 is TGTGCCAGCAGCGTTGGGGACAGCAAATCACCCCTCCACTTT.

The table lists this clone with a count of one. This rearrangement joins TRBV7-2 to TRBJ2-3; D is ambiguous. Germline CDR1 is SGHTA and CDR2 is FQGNSA. The CDR3 runs to 14 residues. The ends were cut back, 1 base at V and 0 bases at J, with 5 bases in the middle. The CDR3 DNA follows: TGTGCCAGCAGCTTAGACAGAAGCACAGATACGCAGTATTTT. Protein: CASSLDRSTDTQYF.

This clone was seen a few times. The chain carries TRBV6-2 or TRBV6-3 and TRBJ2-5; TRBD1 matches at 7 bases. After removal of 0 bases from V and 5 bases from J, the junction contained 6 bases not matched to a gene. CDR1 is MNHEY and CDR2 is SVGEGT in the germline V gene. The CDR3 totals 15 residues. The CDR3: CASSYSKTGSETQYF. DNA of the CDR3: TGTGCCAGCAGTTACTCGAAGACAGGGTCGGAGACCCAGTACTTC.

This sequence joins TRBV25-1 and TRBJ1-2; D is perhaps TRBD1 (5 bases). The CDR3 has 14 amino acids. CDR1 and CDR2 (germline): MGHDK, SYGVNS. Deletions cut 1 base from V and 4 bases from J, with 10 bases between. In DNA, the CDR3 is TGTGCCAGCAGTGAATCTCACAGGCGCTATGGCTACACCTTC. It translates to CASSESHRRYGYTF.

The gene calls are TRBV30 and TRBJ2-5; no reliable D call. The CDR3 totals 11 residues. Trimming took off 3 bases at V and 3 bases at J, with 5 bases between the two ends. The V gene's germline CDR1 is GTSNPN and CDR2 SVGIG (reference sequence). The CDR3 DNA follows: TGTGCCTGGAGGGTGGAAGAGACCCAGTACTTC. Its translation is CAWRVEETQYF.

The CDR3 nucleotides read TGTGCCAGCAGTCCCGGGACAGCGAACACTGAAGCTTTCTTT. Translated, it gives CASSPGTANTEAFF. This sequence joins TRBV27 and TRBJ1-1; 7 bases line up with TRBD1. This CDR3 contains 14 residues. The germline gives CDR1 MNHEY, CDR2 SMNVEV (reference sequence). The J segment lost 1 base and the V segment lost 5 bases, leaving 4 bases of the junction unmatched.

The chain couples TRBV11-2 to TRBJ2-1; no firm D call. The V end was cut by 6 bases, the J end by 8 bases, with 23 bases between. The germline V gene encodes CDR1 SGHAT and CDR2 FQNNGV. This CDR3 has 16 residues. The CDR3 protein is CASSLTGGKWKDEQFF. In nucleotides, the CDR3 is TGTGCCAGCAGTCTCACCGGCGGCAAGTGGAAGGATGAGCAGTTCTTC.